The rows below give T cell receptor beta chains drawn from one sample of a study of spatial heterogeneity in lung cancer. TCRdb used MiXCR to reprocess the 5' RACE reads, holding one entry per CDR3 protein. Found here are around 2,000 distinct CDR3 sequences, 15% to 20% of them singletons; the top ten hold less than 50%. Sequenced material: PBMCs, taken at surgery. The receptors derive from a male donor with early-stage non-small cell lung cancer. The CDR3 runs from the conserved cysteine through the conserved F or W. A D gene is named only where the DNA matches it firmly. Clone size is stated in some rows and not others, as once, few, many or a class when expanded.

j_gene	abundance	d_gene	v_gene	CDR3aa	CDR3nt
TRBJ2-1	few	NA	TRBV5-1	CASLGGATYNEQFF	TGCGCCAGTCTAGGGGGAGCCACCTACAATGAGCAGTTCTTC
TRBJ2-7	medium-sized	NA	TRBV7-2	CASSLVGVYEQYF	TGTGCCAGCAGCTTAGTTGGTGTCTACGAGCAGTACTTC
TRBJ2-3	large	TRBD2	TRBV3-1	CASSPASGGARTDTQYF	TGTGCCAGCAGTCCTGCTAGCGGGGGGGCGAGGACAGATACGCAGTATTTT
TRBJ2-7	NA	NA	TRBV20-1	CSAFGVAWPGGLLVDEQYF	TGCAGTGCCTTCGGGGTGGCTTGGCCGGGTGGGCTACTAGTCGACGAGCAGTACTTC
TRBJ2-1	medium-sized	NA	TRBV6-2/TRBV6-3	CASSYRSRWANEQFF	TGTGCCAGCAGTTATCGGAGCCGGTGGGCCAATGAGCAGTTCTTC
TRBJ1-2	medium-sized	TRBD1	TRBV27	CASSPGGQTYGYTF	TGTGCCAGCAGTCCAGGGGGACAGACCTATGGCTACACCTTC
TRBJ1-4	medium-sized	NA	TRBV20-1	CSARDTLRHEKLFF	TGCAGTGCTAGAGACACACTGCGGCATGAAAAACTGTTTTTT
TRBJ2-1	medium-sized	TRBD2	TRBV7-3	CASSQNPRLATYNEQFF	TGTGCCAGCAGCCAAAACCCCCGACTAGCAACCTACAATGAGCAGTTCTTC
TRBJ1-3	many	NA	TRBV20-1	CSASTRERNTIYF	TGCAGTGCTAGCACCAGGGAAAGAAACACCATATATTTT
TRBJ2-2	medium-sized	NA	TRBV3-1	CASSQLSQNTGELFF	TGTGCCAGCAGCCAGTTGTCCCAGAACACCGGGGAGCTGTTTTTT
TRBJ2-5	NA	NA	TRBV21-1	CASSKKTQYF	TGTGCCAGCAGCAAAAAGACCCAGTACTTC
TRBJ2-3	medium-sized	NA	TRBV30	CAPSRGRGKDTQYF	TGTGCCCCTAGCAGAGGGCGGGGAAAGGATACGCAGTATTTT
TRBJ2-3	large	NA	TRBV6-1	CASRGGVGGTDTQYF	TGTGCCAGCAGAGGTGGGGTTGGCGGCACAGATACGCAGTATTTT
TRBJ2-5	medium-sized	NA	TRBV27	CASSSLQAGLEETQYF	TGTGCCAGCAGTTCTCTACAGGCGGGCCTGGAAGAGACCCAGTACTTC
TRBJ2-2	NA	TRBD1	TRBV7-6	CASSPGQGATELFF	TGTGCCAGCAGCCCGGGACAGGGGGCTACGGAGCTGTTTTTT
TRBJ2-1	few	TRBD2	TRBV11-2	CASSPRAGALGNEQFF	TGTGCCAGCAGCCCCAGAGCGGGAGCGCTTGGCAATGAGCAGTTCTTC
TRBJ2-7	medium-sized	NA	TRBV5-1	CASSLNYEQYF	TGCGCCAGCAGCTTAAACTACGAGCAGTACTTC
TRBJ2-7	medium-sized	TRBD2	TRBV9	CASSVTSGRDYEQYF	TGTGCCAGCAGCGTCACTAGCGGGAGGGACTACGAGCAGTACTTC
TRBJ2-6	few	TRBD1	TRBV7-9	CASSSTGQGLSGANVLTF	TGTGCCAGCAGCTCCACCGGACAGGGCCTCTCTGGGGCCAACGTCCTGACTTTC
TRBJ2-5	large	NA	TRBV7-3	CASSHQETQYF	TGTGCCAGCAGCCATCAAGAGACCCAGTACTTC
TRBJ2-7	many	TRBD1	TRBV9	CASSAGQGPSWEQYF	TGTGCCAGCAGCGCGGGACAGGGGCCCTCTTGGGAGCAGTACTTC
TRBJ2-1	NA	TRBD2	TRBV10-1	CASSDRTSATNNEQFF	TGCGCCAGCAGTGATAGAACTAGCGCAACCAACAATGAGCAGTTCTTC
TRBJ1-1	many	NA	TRBV20-1	CSALGIGPEAFF	TGCAGTGCTCTCGGGATAGGACCTGAAGCTTTCTTT
TRBJ2-2	medium-sized	NA	TRBV30	CAWSVSTGELFF	TGTGCCTGGAGTGTCAGCACCGGGGAGCTGTTTTTT
TRBJ2-7	NA	NA	TRBV12-3/TRBV12-4	CASSFDSYEQYF	TGTGCCAGCAGTTTTGACAGCTACGAGCAGTACTTC
TRBJ2-1	medium-sized	NA	TRBV12-3/TRBV12-4	CASTVGGALYNEQFF	TGTGCCAGCACGGTGGGGGGGGCCCTTTACAATGAGCAGTTCTTC
TRBJ2-1	NA	NA	TRBV5-6	CASSSTQGEQFF	TGTGCCAGCAGCTCGACCCAAGGTGAGCAGTTCTTC
TRBJ2-6	few	NA	TRBV7-8	CASSLVSGANVLTF	TGTGCCAGCAGCTTAGTCTCTGGGGCCAACGTCCTGACTTTC
TRBJ2-5	medium-sized	NA	TRBV7-2	CATSTRGQETQYF	TGTGCGACCTCGACACGAGGCCAAGAGACCCAGTACTTC
TRBJ2-5	medium-sized	NA	TRBV24-1	CATSDLADLWETQYF	TGTGCCACCAGTGATTTGGCAGATCTCTGGGAGACCCAGTACTTC
TRBJ2-4	few	NA	TRBV7-2	CASSLDHGQNIQYF	TGTGCCAGCAGCCTCGACCACGGGCAAAACATTCAGTACTTC